The 3 T cell receptor beta chains presented below share a single source sample, sequenced in a study of brain metastases from non-small cell lung cancer. Assay used: immunoSEQ multiplex PCR; TCRdb lists only in-frame clones, some missing. Found here are several thousand clones, 65% to 90% of them singletons; the top ten hold about 5.4%. The sequenced sample was primary lung tumor tissue. All receptors come from a donor aged 40 or older with non-small cell lung cancer.

The chain couples TRBV5-6 to TRBJ2-5, with no clear D. V was cut by 0 bases and J by 5 bases, with 17 bases left in between. Germline loops: CDR1 SGHDT, CDR2 YYEEEE. The CDR3 has 16 amino acids. This chain's CDR3 is CASSLGASTAGETQYF. CDR3 bases: TGTGCCAGCAGCTTGGGCGCGAGTACTGCTGGGGAGACCCAGTACTTC.

V is TRBV5-4 and J is TRBJ2-5, with TRBD2 matching over 13 bases. With 5 bases clipped from V and 2 bases from J, the junction kept 9 bases outside the gene matches. The CDR3 is 17 amino acids. Germline assignment: CDR1 SGHNT and CDR2 YYREEE (reference sequence). The CDR3 loop reads CASRGGPGLAGQETQYF. The CDR3 DNA sequence: TGTGCCAGCAGGGGGGGCCCGGGACTAGCGGGACAAGAGACCCAGTACTTC. Complete variable domain (other parts from reference TRBV5-4 and TRBJ2-5): ETGVTQSPTHLIKTRGQQVTLRCSSQSGHNTVSWYQQALGQGPQFIFQYYREEENGRGNFPPRFSGLQFPNYSSELNVNALELDDSALYLCASRGGPGLAGQETQYFGPGTRLLVL.

The V and J genes are TRBV6-5 and TRBJ1-4; 8 bases are shared with TRBD1. The CDR3 consists of 13 residues. V gave up 10 bases and J gave up 6 bases; unmatched junction bases: 7. The germline V gene has CDR1 MNHEY and CDR2 SVGAGI. The CDR3 spells CATRDRGYEKLFF. CDR3 DNA sequence: TGTGCCACGCGAGACAGGGGCTATGAAAAACTGTTTTTT.